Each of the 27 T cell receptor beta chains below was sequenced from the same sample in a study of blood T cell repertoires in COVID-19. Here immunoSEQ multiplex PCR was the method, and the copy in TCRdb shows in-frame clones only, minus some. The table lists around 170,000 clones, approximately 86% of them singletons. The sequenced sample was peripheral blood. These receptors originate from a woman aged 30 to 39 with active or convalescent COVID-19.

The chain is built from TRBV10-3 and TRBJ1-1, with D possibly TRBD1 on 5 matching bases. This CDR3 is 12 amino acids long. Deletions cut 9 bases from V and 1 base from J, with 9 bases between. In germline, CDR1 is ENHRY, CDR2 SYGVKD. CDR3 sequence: CAIGRGNTEAFF. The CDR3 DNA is TGTGCCATTGGGAGGGGGAACACTGAAGCTTTCTTT.

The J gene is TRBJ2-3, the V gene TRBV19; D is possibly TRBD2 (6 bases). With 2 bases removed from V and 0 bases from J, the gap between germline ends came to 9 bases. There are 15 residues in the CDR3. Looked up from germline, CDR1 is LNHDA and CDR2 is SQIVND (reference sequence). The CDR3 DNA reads TGTGCCAGTAGTATATCTAGCGTGAGCACAGATACGCAGTATTTT. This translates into CASSISSVSTDTQYF.

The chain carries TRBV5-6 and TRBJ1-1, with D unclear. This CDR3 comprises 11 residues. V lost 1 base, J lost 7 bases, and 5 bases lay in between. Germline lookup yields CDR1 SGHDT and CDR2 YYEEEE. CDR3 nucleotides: TGTGCCAGCAGCTTGCGGGGTGAAGCTTTCTTT. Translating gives CASSLRGEAFF.

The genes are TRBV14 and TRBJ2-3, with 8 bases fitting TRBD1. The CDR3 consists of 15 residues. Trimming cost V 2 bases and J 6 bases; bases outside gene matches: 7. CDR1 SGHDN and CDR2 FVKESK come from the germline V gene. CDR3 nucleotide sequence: TGTGCCAGCAGCCAACGGACAGGGAAGTGGGATACGCAGTATTTT. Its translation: CASSQRTGKWDTQYF.

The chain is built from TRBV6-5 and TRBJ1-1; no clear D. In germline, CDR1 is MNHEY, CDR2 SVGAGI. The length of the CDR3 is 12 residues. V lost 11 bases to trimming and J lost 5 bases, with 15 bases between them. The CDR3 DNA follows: TGTGCCTCAAAGCCGGCGAGGACTGAAGCTTTCTTT. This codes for CASKPARTEAFF.

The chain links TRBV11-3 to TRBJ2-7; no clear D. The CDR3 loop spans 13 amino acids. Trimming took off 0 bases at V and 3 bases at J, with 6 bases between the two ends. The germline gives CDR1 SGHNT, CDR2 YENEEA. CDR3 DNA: TGTGCCAGCAGCTTAGAGGCAGTCTACGAGCAGTACTTC. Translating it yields CASSLEAVYEQYF.

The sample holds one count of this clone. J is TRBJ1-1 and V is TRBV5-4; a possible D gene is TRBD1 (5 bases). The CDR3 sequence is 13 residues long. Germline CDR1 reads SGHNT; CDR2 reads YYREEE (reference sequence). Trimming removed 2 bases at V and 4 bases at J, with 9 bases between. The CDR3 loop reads CASSLFQGTEAFF. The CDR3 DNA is TGTGCCAGCAGCTTATTCCAGGGCACTGAAGCTTTCTTT.

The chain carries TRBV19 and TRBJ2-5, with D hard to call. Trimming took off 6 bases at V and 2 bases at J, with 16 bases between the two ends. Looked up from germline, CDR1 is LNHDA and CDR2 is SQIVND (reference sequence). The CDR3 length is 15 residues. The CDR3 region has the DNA TGTGCCAGTAGCCTCTCCGGTTGGGCTCAAGAGACCCAGTACTTC. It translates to CASSLSGWAQETQYF. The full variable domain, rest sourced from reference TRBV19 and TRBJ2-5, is DGGITQSPKYLFRKEGQNVTLSCEQNLNHDAMYWYRQDPGQGLRLIYYSQIVNDFQKGDIAEGYSVSREKKESFPLTVTSAQKNPTAFYLCASSLSGWAQETQYFGPGTRLLVL.

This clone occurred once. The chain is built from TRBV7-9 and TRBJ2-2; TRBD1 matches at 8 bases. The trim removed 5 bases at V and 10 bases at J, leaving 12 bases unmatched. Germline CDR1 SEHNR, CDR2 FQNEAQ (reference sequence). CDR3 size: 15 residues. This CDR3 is CASSPQDRARPELFF. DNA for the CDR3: TGTGCCAGCAGCCCACAGGACAGGGCACGCCCGGAGCTGTTTTTT. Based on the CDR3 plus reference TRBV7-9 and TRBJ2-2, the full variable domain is DTGVSQNPRHKITKRGQNVTFRCDPISEHNRLYWYRQTLGQGPEFLTYFQNEAQLEKSRLLSDRFSAERPKGSFSTLEIQRTEQGDSAMYLCASSPQDRARPELFFGEGSRLTVL.

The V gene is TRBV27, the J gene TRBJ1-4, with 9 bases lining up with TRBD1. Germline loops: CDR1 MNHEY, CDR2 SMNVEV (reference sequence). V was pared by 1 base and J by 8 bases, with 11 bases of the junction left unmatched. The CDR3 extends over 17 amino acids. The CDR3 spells CASSLYGPGTGREKLFF. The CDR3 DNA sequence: TGTGCCAGCAGTTTATACGGACCCGGGACAGGGCGCGAAAAACTGTTTTTT. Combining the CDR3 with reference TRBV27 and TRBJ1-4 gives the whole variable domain EAQVTQNPRYLITVTGKKLTVTCSQNMNHEYMSWYRQDPGLGLRQIYYSMNVEVTDKGDVPEGYKVSRKEKRNFPLILESPSPNQTSLYFCASSLYGPGTGREKLFFGSGTQLSVL.

CDR3 in amino acids: CASSTRGRAEAFF. The CDR3, as DNA: TGTGCCAGTAGTACCAGGGGGCGGGCTGAAGCTTTCTTT. The rearrangement links TRBV19 to TRBJ1-1, with 8 bases lining up with TRBD1. Unmatched junction bases numbered 4, after V lost 4 bases and J lost 6 bases. This CDR3 is built from 13 residues. Germline V gene data show CDR1 as LNHDA and CDR2 as SQIVND (reference sequence). The whole variable domain, filled in from reference TRBV19 and TRBJ1-1, reads DGGITQSPKYLFRKEGQNVTLSCEQNLNHDAMYWYRQDPGQGLRLIYYSQIVNDFQKGDIAEGYSVSREKKESFPLTVTSAQKNPTAFYLCASSTRGRAEAFFGQGTRLTVV.

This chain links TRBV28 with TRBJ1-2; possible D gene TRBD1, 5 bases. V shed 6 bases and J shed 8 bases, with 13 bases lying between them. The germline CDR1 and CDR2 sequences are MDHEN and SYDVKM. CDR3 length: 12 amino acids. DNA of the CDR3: TGTGCCAGCAGAAGGGGCGGGGAGGGCTACACCTTC. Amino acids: CASRRGGEGYTF.

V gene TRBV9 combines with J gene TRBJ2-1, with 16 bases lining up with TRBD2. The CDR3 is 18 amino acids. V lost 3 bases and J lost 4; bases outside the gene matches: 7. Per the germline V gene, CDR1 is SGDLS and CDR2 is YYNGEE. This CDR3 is CASSGGTSGGARYNEQFF. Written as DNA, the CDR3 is TGTGCCAGCAGCGGAGGGACTAGCGGGGGGGCACGATACAATGAGCAGTTCTTC. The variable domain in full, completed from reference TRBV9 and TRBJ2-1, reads DSGVTQTPKHLITATGQRVTLRCSPRSGDLSVYWYQQSLDQGLQFLIQYYNGEERAKGNILERFSAQQFPDLHSELNLSSLELGDSALYFCASSGGTSGGARYNEQFFGPGTRLTVL.

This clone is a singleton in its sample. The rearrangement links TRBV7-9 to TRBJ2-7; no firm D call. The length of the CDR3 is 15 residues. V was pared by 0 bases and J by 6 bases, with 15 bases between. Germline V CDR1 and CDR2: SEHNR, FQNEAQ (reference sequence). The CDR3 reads CASSLALGLPGEQYF. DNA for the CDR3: TGTGCCAGCAGCTTAGCGCTAGGCCTGCCTGGCGAGCAGTACTTC.

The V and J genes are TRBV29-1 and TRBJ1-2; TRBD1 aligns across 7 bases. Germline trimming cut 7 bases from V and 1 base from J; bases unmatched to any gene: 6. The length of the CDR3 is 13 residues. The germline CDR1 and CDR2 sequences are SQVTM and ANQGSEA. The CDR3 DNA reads TGCAGCGCTCACAGGGGTTTTAACTATGGCTACACCTTC. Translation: CSAHRGFNYGYTF.

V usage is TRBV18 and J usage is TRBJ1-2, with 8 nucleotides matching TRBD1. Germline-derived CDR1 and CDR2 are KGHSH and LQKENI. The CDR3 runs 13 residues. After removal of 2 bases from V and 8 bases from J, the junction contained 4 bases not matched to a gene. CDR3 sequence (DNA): TGTGCCAGCTCACCAACAGGGGGGGACGGCTACACCTTC. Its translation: CASSPTGGDGYTF.

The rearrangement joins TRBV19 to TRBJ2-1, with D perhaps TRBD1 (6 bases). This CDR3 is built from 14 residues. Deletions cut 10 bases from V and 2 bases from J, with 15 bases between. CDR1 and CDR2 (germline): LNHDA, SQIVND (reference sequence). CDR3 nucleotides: TGTGCCAAGGCGGCAGGGGCACCCTACAATGAGCAGTTCTTC. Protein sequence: CAKAAGAPYNEQFF.

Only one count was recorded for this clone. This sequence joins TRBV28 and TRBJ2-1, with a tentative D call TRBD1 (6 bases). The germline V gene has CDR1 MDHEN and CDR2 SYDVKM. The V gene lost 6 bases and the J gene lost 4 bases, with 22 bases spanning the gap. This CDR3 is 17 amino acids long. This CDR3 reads CASRPTHRASLYNEQFF. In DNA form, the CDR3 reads TGTGCCAGCAGACCCACCCACAGGGCAAGTTTGTACAATGAGCAGTTCTTC.

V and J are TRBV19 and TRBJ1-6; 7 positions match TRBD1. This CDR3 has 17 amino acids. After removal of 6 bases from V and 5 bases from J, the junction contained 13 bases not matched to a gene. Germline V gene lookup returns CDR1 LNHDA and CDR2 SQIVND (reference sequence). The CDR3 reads CASRPATGIIDNSPLHF. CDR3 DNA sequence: TGTGCCAGTAGGCCTGCGACAGGGATAATAGATAATTCACCCCTCCACTTT. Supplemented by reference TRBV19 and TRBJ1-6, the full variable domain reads DGGITQSPKYLFRKEGQNVTLSCEQNLNHDAMYWYRQDPGQGLRLIYYSQIVNDFQKGDIAEGYSVSREKKESFPLTVTSAQKNPTAFYLCASRPATGIIDNSPLHFGNGTRLTVT.

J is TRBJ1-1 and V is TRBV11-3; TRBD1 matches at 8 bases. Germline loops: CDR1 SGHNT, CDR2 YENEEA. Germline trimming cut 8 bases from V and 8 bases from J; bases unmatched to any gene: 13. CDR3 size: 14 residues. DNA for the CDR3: TGTGCCAGCTCAAAAGGTGACAGGGGCGGGGAAGCTTTCTTT. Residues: CASSKGDRGGEAFF. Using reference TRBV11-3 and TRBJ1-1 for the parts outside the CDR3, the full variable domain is EAGVVQSPRYKIIEKKQPVAFWCNPISGHNTLYWYLQNLGQGPELLIRYENEEAVDDSQLPKDRFSAERLKGVDSTLKIQPAELGDSAVYLCASSKGDRGGEAFFGQGTRLTVV.

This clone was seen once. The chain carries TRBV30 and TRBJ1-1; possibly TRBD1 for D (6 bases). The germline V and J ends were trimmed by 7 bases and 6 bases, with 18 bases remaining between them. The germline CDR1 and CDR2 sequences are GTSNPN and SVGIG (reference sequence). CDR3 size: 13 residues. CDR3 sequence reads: CASRDTGPSEAFF. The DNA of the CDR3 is TGTGCCTCACGGGACACTGGACCATCTGAAGCTTTCTTT.

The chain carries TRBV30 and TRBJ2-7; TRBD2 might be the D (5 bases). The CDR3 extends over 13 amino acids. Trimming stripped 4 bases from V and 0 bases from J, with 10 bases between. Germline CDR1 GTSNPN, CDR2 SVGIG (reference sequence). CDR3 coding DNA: TGTGCCTGGAAACCGGGGAGCTCCTACGAGCAGTACTTC. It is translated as CAWKPGSSYEQYF.

CDR3 region: CASTADGGNQPQHF. In nucleotides, the CDR3 is TGTGCCAGCACAGCGGACGGGGGCAATCAGCCCCAGCATTTT. This sequence joins TRBV2 and TRBJ1-5; no definite D call. This CDR3 has 14 amino acids. V lost 7 bases, J lost 2 bases, and 12 bases lay in between. Germline V gene lookup returns CDR1 SNHLY and CDR2 FYNNEI.

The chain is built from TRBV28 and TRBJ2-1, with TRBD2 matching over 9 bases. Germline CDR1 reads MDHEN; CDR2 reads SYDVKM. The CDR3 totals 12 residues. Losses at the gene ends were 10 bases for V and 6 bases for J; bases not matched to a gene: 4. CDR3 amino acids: CATGTSINEQFF. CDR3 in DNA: TGTGCCACCGGGACTAGCATCAATGAGCAGTTCTTC.

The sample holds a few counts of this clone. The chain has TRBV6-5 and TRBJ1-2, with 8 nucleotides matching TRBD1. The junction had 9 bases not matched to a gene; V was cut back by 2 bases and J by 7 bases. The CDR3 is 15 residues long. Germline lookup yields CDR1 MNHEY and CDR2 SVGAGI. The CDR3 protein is CASSYVQGATVGYTF. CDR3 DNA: TGTGCCAGCAGTTACGTCCAGGGGGCAACGGTTGGCTACACCTTC.

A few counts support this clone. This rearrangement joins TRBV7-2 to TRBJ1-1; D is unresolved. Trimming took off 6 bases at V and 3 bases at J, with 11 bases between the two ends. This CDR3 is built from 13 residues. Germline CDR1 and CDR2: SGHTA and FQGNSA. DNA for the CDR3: TGTGCCAGCAGTAACAAATTGGACACTGAAGCTTTCTTT. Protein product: CASSNKLDTEAFF.

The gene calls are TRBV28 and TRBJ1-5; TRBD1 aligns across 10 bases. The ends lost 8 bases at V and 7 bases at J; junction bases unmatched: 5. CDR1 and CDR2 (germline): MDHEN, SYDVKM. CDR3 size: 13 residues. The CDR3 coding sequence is TGTGCCAGCGGGACAGGGGCAAGCCAGCCCCAGCATTTT. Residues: CASGTGASQPQHF.